Shown below are 4 T cell receptor beta chains from a single sample sequenced in a study of shared clonotypes between healthy human individuals. Cells designated naive CD8 were CD45RO-negative and were positively selected for CCR7, with terminally differentiated effector memory CD45RA+ cells excluded. Some clones are missing from TCRdb's copy, which holds only in-frame ones; the method was immunoSEQ multiplex PCR. The table lists around 2.1 million clones, about 92% of them singletons. The sequencing sample was made of naive CD8+ T cells from PBMCs. The receptors derive from a man aged 18 to 35 in good health. Some clones in this sample may be carry-over from other donors' samples.

The CDR3 region is CASSSREALPYGYTF. The CDR3 coding sequence is TGTGCCAGCAGCTCCCGTGAAGCTCTGCCCTATGGCTACACCTTC. The chain links TRBV7-9 to TRBJ1-2; D uncertain. V lost 4 bases and J 4 bases, leaving 16 bases between the germline ends. CDR1 and CDR2 (germline): SEHNR, FQNEAQ (reference sequence). The CDR3 runs 15 residues.

This clone showed up just once. The V call is TRBV10-3, the J call TRBJ1-1, with D unclear. Germline values: CDR1 ENHRY, CDR2 SYGVKD. The V end lost 0 bases, the J end lost 6 bases, and 8 bases lay between the germline ends. This CDR3 contains 13 residues. The CDR3 here is CAISESAGSEAFF. The CDR3 DNA sequence: TGTGCCATCAGTGAGTCAGCTGGGTCTGAAGCTTTCTTT.

This clone showed up just once. The genes are TRBV5-6 and TRBJ1-2; 9 bases are a match to TRBD1. The germline CDR1 and CDR2 sequences are SGHDT and YYEEEE. V trimming: 0 bases; J trimming: 7 bases; junction bases outside the gene matches: 10. CDR3 length equals 16 residues. Here the CDR3 reads CASSLDRGPPRPGYTF. The DNA of the CDR3 is TGTGCCAGCAGCTTGGACAGGGGGCCCCCACGGCCTGGCTACACCTTC.

V and J are TRBV28 and TRBJ2-1; D assignment may be TRBD1 or TRBD2 (6 bases each). CDR1 and CDR2 (germline): MDHEN, SYDVKM. Trimming stripped 6 bases from V and 6 bases from J, with 18 bases between. This CDR3 has 15 residues. CDR3 amino acids: CASRDRYSGANEQFF. Here the CDR3 DNA reads TGTGCCAGCAGAGATAGGTATTCGGGGGCCAATGAGCAGTTCTTC. Looking up the rest from reference TRBV28 and TRBJ2-1 gives the full variable domain: DVKVTQSSRYLVKRTGEKVFLECVQDMDHENMFWYRQDPGLGLRLIYFSYDVKMKEKGDIPEGYSVSREKKERFSLILESASTNQTSMYLCASRDRYSGANEQFFGPGTRLTVL.